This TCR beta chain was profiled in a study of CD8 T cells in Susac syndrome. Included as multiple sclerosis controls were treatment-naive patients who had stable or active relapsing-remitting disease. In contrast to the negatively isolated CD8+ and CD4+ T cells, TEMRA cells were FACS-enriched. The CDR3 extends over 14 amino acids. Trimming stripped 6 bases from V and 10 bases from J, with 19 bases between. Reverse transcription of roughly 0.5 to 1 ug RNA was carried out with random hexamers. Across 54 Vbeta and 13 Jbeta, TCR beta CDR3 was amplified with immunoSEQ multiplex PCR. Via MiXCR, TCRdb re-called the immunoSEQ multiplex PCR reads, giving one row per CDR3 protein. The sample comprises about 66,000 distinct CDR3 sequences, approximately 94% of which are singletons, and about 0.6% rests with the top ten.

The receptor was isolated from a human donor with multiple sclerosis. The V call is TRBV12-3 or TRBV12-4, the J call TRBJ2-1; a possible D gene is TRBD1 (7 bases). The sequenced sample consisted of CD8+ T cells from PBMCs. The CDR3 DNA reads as TGTGCCAGCAGCCCTGCATCCAGGGGGGAGGAGCAGTTCTTC. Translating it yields CASSPASRGEEQFF.